This TCR beta chain was identified in a study of shared clonotypes between healthy human individuals. Overall study: The cohort had a couple of women and a few men, ages 18 to 49. The study, taken as a whole, reports: Only blood underwent sampling, and tissue repertoires likely differ.

V dropped 4 bases and J dropped 3; count of bases not matched to a gene: 5. The CDR3 runs to 15 residues. Germline-derived CDR1 and CDR2 are SGHNT and YYREEE (reference sequence). Worth noting for this clone: Its antigen is as yet unknown.

The protocol was immunoSEQ multiplex PCR, while the TCRdb copy is restricted to in-frame clones and leaves out a portion. Among about 480,000 clones listed, 75% to 85% were seen once. The chain has TRBV5-4 and TRBJ2-7; 12 nucleotides line up with TRBD2. The sequence was obtained from a woman aged 40 to 50 in good health. Some clones in this sample may be carry-over from other donors' samples. Sequencing was done on a sample of PBMCs. The CDR3 loop reads CASSTGLAGNYEQYF. Written as DNA, the CDR3 is TGTGCCAGCAGCACCGGACTAGCGGGGAACTACGAGCAGTACTTC.